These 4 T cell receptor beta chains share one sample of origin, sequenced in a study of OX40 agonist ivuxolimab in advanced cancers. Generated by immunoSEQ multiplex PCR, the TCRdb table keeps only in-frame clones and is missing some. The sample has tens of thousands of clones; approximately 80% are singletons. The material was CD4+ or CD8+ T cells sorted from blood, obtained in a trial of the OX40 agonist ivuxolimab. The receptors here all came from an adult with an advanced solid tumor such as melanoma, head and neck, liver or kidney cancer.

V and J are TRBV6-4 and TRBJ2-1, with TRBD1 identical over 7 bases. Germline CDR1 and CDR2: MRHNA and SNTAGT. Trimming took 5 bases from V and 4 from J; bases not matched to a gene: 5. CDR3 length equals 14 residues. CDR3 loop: CASSMDRIYNEQFF. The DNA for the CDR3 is TGTGCCAGCAGTATGGACAGGATTTACAATGAGCAGTTCTTC.

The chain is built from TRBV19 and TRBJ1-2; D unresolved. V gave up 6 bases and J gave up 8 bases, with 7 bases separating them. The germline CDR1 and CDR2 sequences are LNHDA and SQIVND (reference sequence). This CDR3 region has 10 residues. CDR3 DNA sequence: TGTGCCAGTAGCCATAAAGGCTACACCTTC. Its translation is CASSHKGYTF.

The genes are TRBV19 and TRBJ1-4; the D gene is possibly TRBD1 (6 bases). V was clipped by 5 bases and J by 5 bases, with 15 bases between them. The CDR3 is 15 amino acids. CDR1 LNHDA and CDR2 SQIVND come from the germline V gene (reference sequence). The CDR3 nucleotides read TGTGCCAGTAGTCCACCGGGACACAGGAATGAAAAACTGTTTTTT. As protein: CASSPPGHRNEKLFF.

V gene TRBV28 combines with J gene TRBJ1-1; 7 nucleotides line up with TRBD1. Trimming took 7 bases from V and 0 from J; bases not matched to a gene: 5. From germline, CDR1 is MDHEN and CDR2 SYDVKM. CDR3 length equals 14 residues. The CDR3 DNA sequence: TGTGCCAGCACCGACAGGGCCATGAACACTGAAGCTTTCTTT. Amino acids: CASTDRAMNTEAFF.